This T cell receptor (beta chain) was recorded in a study of blood T cell repertoires in COVID-19 (dated by TCRdb to 2020 to 2021). Regarding the research as a whole: Samples covering the acute and convalescent phases of COVID-19 were provided by collaborators in the United States, Italy and Spain. Deeply sampled blood TCRbeta repertoires from subjects exposed to, actively infected with, or recovered from COVID-19 were included in the dataset. The prospective study material was composed of cDNA or gDNA derived from T cells, B-cell-depleted T cells, or PBMCs. Samples were obtained from the ongoing ImmuneRACE study (first 160 participants) and from 1,000 to 1,500 subjects provided by 6 global collaborators. A de-identified subject ID, COVID-19 status, age in years and sex were almost always included in the sample metadata. Where available, HLA class I and class II types were obtained from metadata supplied by the sample provider rather than from assay-based typing. The repertoires were released in a freely available public database meant as a resource for research on the immune response to SARS-CoV-2. General conclusions and limits of the study: How much clinical and demographic metadata was included differed by source and by participant, and the metadata was provided uncurated.

TCRbeta CDR3 regions were amplified from genomic DNA by means of the immunoSEQ Assay, a bias-controlled multiplex PCR. The authors' analysis ran thus. The number of nucleated cells in each sample was estimated from the amplification of reference gene primers within the assay. Sequence reads were collapsed and filtered to measure the absolute abundance of every unique TCRbeta CDR3 rearrangement. For each sample, productive Simpson clonality was calculated as the square root of Simpson's diversity index across productive rearrangements. The table was pulled from immuneACCESS by TCRdb, which kept in-frame rearrangements only. Such tables lose some clones; where checked, under half of the loss comes from unresolved V genes, and the rest has no known cause. V and J calls plus clone size are reproduced from that table; the DNA served to infer D and trimming. For this sample there are approximately 150,000 clones; around 84% appear just once. The top ten clones comprise approximately 8.4% of the sample.

In the prospective study, participants were roughly 18 to 100 years old, resided in about two dozen geographic areas of the United States, and were enrolled through a virtual design. To assign participants to cohorts, the prospective study relied on clinical history that participants themselves reported in a screening survey and a study questionnaire. Recovered participants in ImmuneRACE Cohort 3 were defined by two consecutive negative NP/OP PCR tests, clearance by a healthcare professional, or resolution of symptoms. Each participant in the prospective study had whole blood, serum and a nasopharyngeal or oropharyngeal swab collected by mobile phlebotomists. Prospective study participants could optionally give additional blood draws and questionnaires over an approximately two-month period. Prospective study blood samples were shipped either frozen or at room temperature before DNA extraction.

From cysteine to phenylalanine, the CDR3 is 15 amino acids long. Left in the record is the CDR3 DNA by itself, 45 bases read in frame from the first base. Sequences MNHNS (CDR1) and SASEGT (CDR2) are obtained from the germline V gene. V loses 1 base of germline sequence and J loses 1 base, and the interval between the two ends is 8 bases. On this clone itself: Its antigen is still unknown. Base-call qualities are not available, and no considerably larger clone is one nucleotide away.

The sequencing input was PBMCs or T cells enriched from blood (not recorded which). This sequence was found in a woman in her forties or fifties who had recovered from COVID-19. The chain couples TRBV6-1 to TRBJ1-5; the D gene assignment is ambiguous. The DNA sequence is as follows: TGTGCCAGCAGTGAAGAAGCCGCCAGCAATCAGCCCCAGCATTTT. Translation gives CASSEEAASNQPQHF.